A selection of T cell receptor beta chains follows, all from one sample in a study of glioma-infiltrating T cells. TCRdb reanalysed the multiplex PCR reads using MiXCR and keeps one entry per CDR3 protein. The table shows over 2,500 distinct CDR3 sequences, with roughly 45% occurring only once. The sample was glioma tissue, nonneoplastic brain tissue, or PBMCs (not recorded which). The origin of the receptors is a human donor with low-grade glioma or glioblastoma, undergoing nonglioma brain surgery, or in good health (not recorded which). Each CDR3 is given with its conserved first and last residue. A D gene is named only where the DNA matches it firmly. Some rows have no size entry. The others give once, few or many, or a class for an expanded clone.

J | V | D | size | DNA | CDR3
TRBJ1-6 | TRBV7-2 | NA | medium-sized | TGTGCCAGCAGCTTAAATTCCCATAATTCACCCCTCCACTTT | CASSLNSHNSPLHF
TRBJ2-3 | TRBV4-3 | NA | many | TGCGCCAGCAGCCGGGGGGTCACCACAGATACGCAGTATTTT | CASSRGVTTDTQYF
TRBJ1-6 | TRBV19 | TRBD1 | few | TGTGCCAGTAGTTCTTGGACAGGGGATTCACCCCCCCACTTT | CASSSWTGDSPPHF
TRBJ1-2 | TRBV12-3/TRBV12-4 | NA | many | TGTGCCAGCAGTTTAGCGACAGTGTTATATGGCTACACCTTC | CASSLATVLYGYTF
TRBJ1-1 | TRBV6-1 | NA | medium-sized | TGTGCCAGCAGTCGCGGGGGAGGATTACACACTGAAGCTTTCTTT | CASSRGGGLHTEAFF
TRBJ2-7 | TRBV3-1 | TRBD2 | many | TGTGCCAGCAGCCACTCATTTGCTAGCGGGAGTGAGTTAGACGAGCAGTACTTC | CASSHSFASGSELDEQYF
TRBJ1-1 | TRBV15 | TRBD1 | NA | TGCGCCACCAACGAAGACAGGGTGAACGCTGGAGCTTTCTTT | CATNEDRVNAGAFF
TRBJ2-7 | TRBV19 | NA | many | TGTGCCAGTAGTTCCAGACAGGCGCCCTACGAGCAGTACTTC | CASSSRQAPYEQYF
TRBJ2-7 | TRBV27 | TRBD2 | NA | TGTGCCAGCGGGGGGAGCGGGAGGGCCGGTTACGAGCAGTACTTC | CASGGSGRAGYEQYF
TRBJ2-7 | TRBV6-1 | NA | NA | TGTGCCAGCAGTGTACCCTTGTGGGGACCCTACGAGCAGTACTTC | CASSVPLWGPYEQYF